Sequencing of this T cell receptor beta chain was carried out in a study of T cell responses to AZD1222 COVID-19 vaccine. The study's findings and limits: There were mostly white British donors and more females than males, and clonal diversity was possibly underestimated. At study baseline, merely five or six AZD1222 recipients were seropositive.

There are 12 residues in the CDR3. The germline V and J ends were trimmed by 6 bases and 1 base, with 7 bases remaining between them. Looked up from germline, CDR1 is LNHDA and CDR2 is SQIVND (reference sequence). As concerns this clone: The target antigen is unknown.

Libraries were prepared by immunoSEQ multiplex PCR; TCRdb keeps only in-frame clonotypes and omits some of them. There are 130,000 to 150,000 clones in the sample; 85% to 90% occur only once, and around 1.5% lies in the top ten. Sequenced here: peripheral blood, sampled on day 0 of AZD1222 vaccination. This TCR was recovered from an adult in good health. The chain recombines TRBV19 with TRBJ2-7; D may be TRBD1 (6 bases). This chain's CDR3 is CASSGQSYEQYF. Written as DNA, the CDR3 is TGTGCCAGTAGCGGACAGTCCTACGAGCAGTACTTC.